This T cell receptor beta chain was profiled in a study of cytomegalovirus exposure and HLA in healthy donors. Study context: Assignment to the Caucasian-associated ancestry cluster applied to more than 75% of the approximately 400 genotyped donors. Study observations and caveats: TCR beta V segments were, for the most part, productive about 90% or about 30% of the time in an earlier analysis. Available immune exposure information covered CMV serostatus only.

Comment on this clone: Its target is not known.

The PCR ran on 60 Vbeta and 13 Jbeta primers. Only in-frame clones appear in the TCRdb table, and some are missing; sequencing was by immunoSEQ multiplex PCR. The sample holds approximately 47,000 clones. Donors were nominally healthy when sampled, though unrecorded immune exposures were likely. Germline V gene lookup returns CDR1 LNHDA and CDR2 SQIVND (reference sequence). The CDR3 sequence is 15 residues long. V lost 5 bases to trimming and J lost 0 bases, with 11 bases between them. Sequences were obtained from PBMCs. This rearrangement joins TRBV19 to TRBJ2-1, with D unresolved. This clonotype was obtained from a male donor in good health and CMV-seronegative. The CDR3 bases are TGTGCCAGTAGTCTACAGAGTAACTCCTACAATGAGCAGTTCTTC. This translates into CASSLQSNSYNEQFF.